The 2 T cell receptor beta chains presented below share a single source sample, sequenced in a study of blood T cell repertoires in COVID-19. The table came from immunoSEQ multiplex PCR; TCRdb's copy has only in-frame clones and leaves some out. This sample has roughly 260,000 clones, with 70% to 85% found just once. The material sequenced was peripheral blood. The source is a woman aged 80 or over with active or convalescent COVID-19.

The V call is TRBV5-1, the J call TRBJ2-5, with D possibly TRBD2 on 6 matching bases. Germline CDR1 reads SGHRS; CDR2 reads YFSETQ. The CDR3 has 16 amino acids. Trimming removed 0 bases from V and 5 bases from J, with 17 bases in between. This CDR3 is CASSLATSRSGETQYF. CDR3 DNA sequence: TGCGCCAGCAGCTTGGCAACTAGCAGGAGCGGGGAGACCCAGTACTTC.

The chain combines TRBV28 with TRBJ1-2; D unresolved. V was trimmed by 2 bases and J by 4 bases, leaving 14 bases between them. CDR1 is MDHEN, CDR2 SYDVKM, per germline. CDR3 length: 15 residues. DNA for the CDR3: TGTGCCAGCAGTTTACCCACCGGAGCCTCCTATGGCTACACCTTC. Protein product: CASSLPTGASYGYTF.